A single sample gave rise to the 8 T cell receptor beta chains below, sequenced in a study of blood T cell repertoires in COVID-19. TCRdb keeps only in-frame clones here, not all; method: immunoSEQ multiplex PCR. The sample records some 99,000 clones, 81% being singletons. The sample taken for sequencing was peripheral blood. These receptor sequences come from an elderly woman with acute or convalescent COVID-19.

V and J are TRBV6-1 and TRBJ1-1; no reliable D call. V was trimmed by 1 base and J by 4 bases, leaving 7 bases between them. Looked up from germline, CDR1 is MNHNS and CDR2 is SASEGT. The CDR3 has 13 amino acids. This CDR3 reads CASSEVAGTEAFF. The CDR3 DNA reads as TGTGCCAGCAGTGAAGTGGCAGGCACTGAAGCTTTCTTT.

The chain links TRBV10-3 to TRBJ1-1; no reliable D call. Trimming took 11 bases from V and 1 from J, leaving 14 bases between them. The CDR3 consists of 13 residues. The germline V gene has CDR1 ENHRY and CDR2 SYGVKD. CDR3 sequence (DNA): TGTGCCGTGGCGTCGTCGGGGAACACTGAAGCTTTCTTT. This sequence encodes CAVASSGNTEAFF.

This chain connects TRBV5-4 to TRBJ1-1, with 8 bases identical to TRBD1. Looked up from germline, CDR1 is SGHNT and CDR2 is YYREEE (reference sequence). J lost 4 bases, V lost 4 bases, and 9 bases had no gene match. The CDR3 is made up of 15 amino acids. This CDR3 is CASSVNQGTGTEAFF. In DNA, the CDR3 is TGTGCCAGCAGCGTAAACCAAGGGACAGGCACTGAAGCTTTCTTT.

The V and J genes are TRBV6-5 and TRBJ2-7, with 12 nucleotides matching TRBD2. The CDR3 consists of 15 residues. CDR1 is MNHEY, CDR2 SVGAGI, per germline. Trimming at V came to 6 bases and at J to 6 bases, leaving 9 bases not matched to a gene. The CDR3 region is CASSSWTSGVFEQYV. CDR3 DNA sequence: TGTGCCAGCAGCTCATGGACTAGCGGGGTGTTCGAGCAGTACGTC.

This clone was found once. The chain is built from TRBV28 and TRBJ1-5, with a weak D call TRBD1 (5 bases). Deletions cut 5 bases from V and 4 bases from J, with 12 bases between. The CDR3 consists of 14 residues. Germline V gene sequence: CDR1 MDHEN, CDR2 SYDVKM. The CDR3 coding sequence is TGTGCCAGCAGTGTCTCAGGGTCAAATCAGCCCCAGCATTTT. Amino acids: CASSVSGSNQPQHF. The full variable domain, completed using reference TRBV28 and TRBJ1-5, is DVKVTQSSRYLVKRTGEKVFLECVQDMDHENMFWYRQDPGLGLRLIYFSYDVKMKEKGDIPEGYSVSREKKERFSLILESASTNQTSMYLCASSVSGSNQPQHFGDGTRLSIL.

The V gene is TRBV23-1, the J gene TRBJ2-1; TRBD2 might be the D (6 bases). TRBV23-1 is annotated as an ORF whose role is uncertain. The CDR3 has 22 residues. The V gene lost 2 bases and the J gene lost 5 bases, with 34 bases spanning the gap. The CDR3, as DNA: TGCGCCAGCAGTCAAAGTCCAGAATCCGGGACTCCAACCGCGGGCCCACACAATGAGCAGTTCTTC. Its translation: CASSQSPESGTPTAGPHNEQFF.

The chain combines TRBV15 with TRBJ1-1; tentative D call: TRBD1 (5 bases). Germline values: CDR1 LNHNV, CDR2 YYDKDF (reference sequence). The length of the CDR3 is 15 residues. The ends were cut back, 0 bases at V and 3 bases at J, with 11 bases in the middle. CDR3 sequence (DNA): TGTGCCACCAGCAGAGATCTAGGGGTTGACACTGAAGCTTTCTTT. Protein product: CATSRDLGVDTEAFF.

This clone was seen once. This sequence joins TRBV10-3 and TRBJ2-1, with 8 positions matching TRBD1. The CDR3 loop spans 15 amino acids. V lost 6 bases to trimming and J lost 5 bases; unmatched junction nucleotides: 9. CDR1 and CDR2 from the germline V gene are ENHRY and SYGVKD. For the CDR3, the DNA is TGTGCCATCAGCGCCCAAGGACAGGGCCACAATGAGCAGTTCTTC. It is translated as CAISAQGQGHNEQFF.